The clone carrying this TCR beta chain was detected ten times or more. The antigen is undetermined. Unique-molecular-identifier-tagged TCR beta cDNA libraries were used. Roughly 450,000 cDNA molecules were recovered from an input of roughly 0.85 to 10 million T cells. Each CDR3 protein gets one entry after TCRdb re-called the PCR reads with MiXCR. The sample has about half a million distinct CDR3 sequences, less than 45% seen once; the top ten hold about 12%. This sample was taken from a study of post-analysis software for immune sequencing data. Study summary: Clinical courses comprised relapsing-remitting, secondary progressive and progressive-relapsing multiple sclerosis.

Study-level points and caveats: Diversity measured as normalized Chao1 was significantly lower in multiple sclerosis patients than in controls.

The source of this sequence is a girl aged 5 to 17 with multiple sclerosis. The sample was blood.

Here the CDR3 DNA reads TGTGCCAGCAGCTTAGCGGGCTCCAACTATGGCTACACCTTC. Its translation: CASSLAGSNYGYTF. The rearrangement joins TRBV7-9 to TRBJ1-2; D unclear. V dropped 0 bases and J dropped 2 bases, with 7 bases sitting between them. Germline CDR1 SEHNR, CDR2 FQNEAQ (reference sequence). This CDR3 contains 14 residues.